This TCR beta chain appears in the sequencing data of a study of tumor-infiltrating lymphocytes in primary liver carcinoma. Findings and caveats of the study: Among the pair types, tumor region pairs showed more overlap than tumor-adjacent and tumor-blood pairs. Appearing in all five tumor regions was true of only about 7-25% of top clones.

From unsorted bulk tissue weighing 20-30 mg, DNA and RNA were co-extracted. Every tumor specimen contained over 80% viable tumor cells. This CDR3 is built from 14 residues. With 11 bases clipped from V and 2 bases from J, the junction kept 12 bases outside the gene matches. Germline assignment: CDR1 SGHAT and CDR2 FQDESV (reference sequence). TCR beta cDNA was prepared out of roughly 500 ng total RNA by means of a constant-region primer. Three nested multiplex PCR rounds of slightly modified ARM-PCR generated TCR beta libraries. Primers for the first two PCR rounds were TRBV1-TRBV30 forward primers and a C-beta reverse primer (about 9 cycles per round). One entry per CDR3 protein results from TCRdb running MiXCR on the multiplex PCR reads. The sample has about 99,000 distinct CDR3 sequences, approximately 68% seen once. With regard to this clonotype: The antigen remains unidentified.

This clonotype was obtained from a woman aged 55-70 years with primary liver carcinoma and hepatitis B virus infection. The sample taken for sequencing was liver tumor tissue from sampling region 5. The subset is: tumor region T5, tumor centre. The chain couples TRBV11-1 to TRBJ2-7; 7 nucleotides align to TRBD2. CDR3 sequence (DNA): TGTGCCGGAAGCGGGAAGAGGGTCACCTACGAGCAGTACTTC. Its translation is CAGSGKRVTYEQYF.